What follows are 27 T cell receptor beta chains derived from one specimen sequenced in a study of Graves' ophthalmopathy and Graves' hyperthyroidism. RNA transcripts were the source from which TCR beta CDR3 regions were amplified. HTBI primers were used in a first-round RT-PCR, which preceded a second-round multiplex PCR. TCRdb fed the multiplex PCR reads into MiXCR, producing one record per CDR3 protein. The table records a few hundred thousand distinct CDR3 sequences, approximately 17% of them present only once. The sequencing input was peripheral blood. All receptors come from an adult woman with stable Graves' hyperthyroidism.

This chain links TRBV6-1 with TRBJ2-6; D assignment may be TRBD1 or TRBD2 (5 bases each). Germline V gives CDR1 MNHNS, CDR2 SASEGT. Trimming removed 2 bases at V and 0 bases at J, with 8 bases between. This CDR3 has 16 amino acids. For the CDR3, the DNA is TGTGCCAGCAGTGAATATGGGGGCTCTGGGGCCAACGTCCTGACTTTC. Protein: CASSEYGGSGANVLTF.

This clonotype was picked up many times. The V call is TRBV5-1, the J call TRBJ2-7; TRBD1 matches 7 bases. CDR3 length equals 13 residues. V was pared by 3 bases and J by 3 bases, with 3 bases of the junction left unmatched. Looked up from germline, CDR1 is SGHRS and CDR2 is YFSETQ. Written as DNA, the CDR3 is TGCGCCAGCAGCTCGACAGGGATCTACGAGCAGTACTTC. Translated: CASSSTGIYEQYF.

J is TRBJ1-2 and V is TRBV6-5; no clear D. The CDR3 has 14 amino acids. Germline CDR1 reads MNHEY; CDR2 reads SVGAGI. With 0 bases removed from V and 8 bases from J, the gap between germline ends came to 13 bases. The DNA of the CDR3 is TGTGCCAGCAGTTACTCATCCCTTTTACAGGGCTACACCTTC. Its protein product is CASSYSSLLQGYTF.

Concerning this clonotype itself: The junction shows a germline mismatch at one end, possibly a read error. V usage is TRBV28 and J usage is TRBJ2-4, with TRBD1 identical over 8 bases. The CDR3 consists of 13 residues. Per germline, CDR1 MDHEN and CDR2 SYDVKM. CDR3 loop: CASSQGAENIKYF. The CDR3 DNA follows: TGTGCCAGCAGCCAGGGGGCGGAAAACATTAAGTACTTC.

For this clonotype: The CDR3 ends on some other residue instead of the conserved phenylalanine or tryptophan, so this is likely a read error. The gene calls are TRBV27 and TRBJ2-3, with D hard to call. Germline V gene lookup returns CDR1 MNHEY and CDR2 SMNVEV (reference sequence). V gave up 0 bases and J gave up 4 bases, with 5 bases separating them. The CDR3 runs 13 residues. The CDR3 nucleotides are TGTGCCAGCAGTTTATCCCGGCCAGATACGCAGTATTGT. Encoded protein: CASSLSRPDTQYC.

This clonotype was observed at least ten times. The chain carries TRBV27 and TRBJ2-7; D possibly corresponds to TRBD1 (5 bases). CDR3 length: 16 amino acids. Germline V CDR1 and CDR2: MNHEY, SMNVEV (reference sequence). Trimming removed 5 bases at V and 3 bases at J, with 20 bases between. CDR3 nucleotides: TGTGCCAGCAGTCCTACCCCCAGGGAATTGAGCTACGAGCAGTACTTC. Translation gives CASSPTPRELSYEQYF.

With regard to this clonotype: A much larger clone lies one base from this, so it may be a read error. The chain couples TRBV6-2 or TRBV6-3 to TRBJ1-6; 8 nucleotides align to TRBD1. The length of the CDR3 is 13 residues. Germline V CDR1 and CDR2: MNHEY, SVGEGT. The CDR3 nucleotides are TGTGCCAGCAGCGGACAGGGCGAGTCACCCCCCCACTTT. It translates to CASSGQGESPPHF.

This CDR3 reads CASSTGLAVYEQYF. The DNA for the CDR3 is TGTGCCAGCAGCACCGGACTAGCGGTATACGAGCAGTACTTC. V and J are TRBV5-6 and TRBJ2-7, with 10 bases matching TRBD2. V was clipped by 4 bases and J by 4 bases; unmatched bases: 5. This CDR3 comprises 14 residues. The V gene's germline CDR1 is SGHDT and CDR2 YYEEEE.

This chain joins TRBV10-2 and TRBJ2-7, with D possibly being TRBD1 or TRBD2 (5 bases each). CDR1 is WSHSY, CDR2 SAAADI, per germline. V was trimmed by 8 bases and J by 1 base, leaving 15 bases between them. CDR3 size: 14 residues. The CDR3 sequence is CASLKGGGSYEQYF. The CDR3 DNA reads TGCGCCAGCTTAAAGGGTGGGGGATCCTACGAGCAGTACTTC.

The rearrangement uses TRBV11-1 and TRBJ2-5, with 10 bases lining up with TRBD2. V dropped 6 bases and J dropped 1; count of bases not matched to a gene: 11. Germline-derived CDR1 and CDR2 are SGHAT and FQDESV (reference sequence). The CDR3 has 17 residues. CDR3 sequence: CASRLNWTSGPQETQYF. The CDR3 DNA follows: TGTGCCAGCAGACTCAACTGGACTAGCGGACCCCAAGAGACCCAGTACTTC.

This clonotype has a count of ten or more. This chain links TRBV4-1 with TRBJ1-2; TRBD1 matches 7 bases. This CDR3 is 15 amino acids long. Germline assignment: CDR1 MGHRA and CDR2 YSYEKL. V lost 0 bases to trimming and J lost 6 bases; unmatched junction nucleotides: 7. CDR3 nucleotide sequence: TGCGCCAGCAGCCAAGAGAGGGGGCGCCTCGATGGCTACACCTTC. It is translated as CASSQERGRLDGYTF.

This clonotype was seen many times. The chain employs TRBV4-1 and TRBJ1-1; tentatively, D is TRBD1 (5 bases). Trimming pared 4 bases from V and 4 bases from J, leaving 13 bases between. This CDR3 has 14 residues. CDR1 is MGHRA and CDR2 is YSYEKL in the germline V gene. This CDR3 reads CASSRRGEGTEAFF. The CDR3 DNA reads TGCGCCAGCAGCCGCCGAGGGGAGGGCACTGAAGCTTTCTTT.

In this sample, this clonotype turned up many times. This chain uses TRBV13 with TRBJ1-1; 7 nucleotides match TRBD1. The CDR3 totals 15 residues. Looked up from germline, CDR1 is PRHDT and CDR2 is FYEKMQ (reference sequence). V gave up 6 bases and J gave up 4 bases; unmatched junction bases: 11. The CDR3 DNA reads TGTGCCAGCAGTGGAGAAGACAGGGCCCCCACTGAAGCTTTCTTT. This encodes CASSGEDRAPTEAFF.

This clonotype was observed many times. V gene TRBV4-1 combines with J gene TRBJ1-1; D unclear. The CDR3 extends over 15 amino acids. The germline V gene encodes CDR1 MGHRA and CDR2 YSYEKL. V shed 1 base and J shed 4 bases, with 13 bases lying between them. The CDR3 region is CASSQGSLGGTEAFF. The CDR3 nucleotides read TGCGCCAGCAGCCAAGGCTCATTGGGTGGCACTGAAGCTTTCTTT.

This clonotype was seen at least ten times. Here the CDR3 reads CASSLEATVYEQYF. CDR3 in DNA: TGTGCCAGCAGCTTAGAGGCGACAGTCTACGAGCAGTACTTC. The chain uses TRBV7-2 and TRBJ2-7; D possibly corresponds to TRBD1 (5 bases). There are 14 residues in the CDR3. Germline V gene sequence: CDR1 SGHTA, CDR2 FQGNSA. Trimming pared 1 base from V and 3 bases from J, leaving 10 bases between.

With regard to this clonotype: A much larger clone lies one base from this, so it may be a read error. The CDR3 ends on some other residue instead of the conserved phenylalanine or tryptophan, so this is likely a read error. Here the CDR3 reads CASSFREGVKTQYL. CDR3 DNA sequence: TGTGCCAGCAGCTTTCGGGAGGGCGTGAAGACCCAGTACCTC. This chain uses TRBV11-2 with TRBJ2-5, with 8 bases lining up with TRBD2. Unmatched junction bases numbered 6, after V lost 3 bases and J lost 6 bases. The CDR3 is 14 residues long. Germline V gene sequence: CDR1 SGHAT, CDR2 FQNNGV.

The rearrangement links TRBV20-1 to TRBJ2-5; D possibly uses TRBD1 or TRBD2 (5 bases each). CDR1 and CDR2 (germline): DFQATT, SNEGSKA (reference sequence). This CDR3 has 11 amino acids. The CDR3 DNA reads TGCACGGGGACGGTCCGGGAGACCCAGTACTTC. Encoded protein: CTGTVRETQYF.

The chain carries TRBV12-3 or TRBV12-4 and TRBJ2-4, with D possibly matching TRBD2 (6 bases). V dropped 3 bases and J dropped 3 bases, with 9 bases sitting between them. The length of the CDR3 is 14 residues. The CDR3 DNA reads TGTGCCAGCAGTTTGGGGGGTGGCAAAAACATTCAGTACTTC. The encoded protein is CASSLGGGKNIQYF.

This clonotype was found many times. This sequence joins TRBV6-5 and TRBJ2-7; tentatively, D is TRBD2 (5 bases). Germline CDR1 and CDR2: MNHEY and SVGAGI. Trimming took 2 bases from V and 3 from J, leaving 8 bases between them. This CDR3 spans 13 amino acids. This CDR3 is CASSYGRDYEQYF. The CDR3 DNA follows: TGTGCCAGCAGTTACGGCCGGGACTACGAGCAGTACTTC.

The CDR3 protein is CASSSKTGAPGNTIYF. In DNA form, the CDR3 reads TGTGCCAGCAGCTCTAAGACGGGGGCGCCGGGAAACACCATATATTTT. V usage is TRBV11-1 and J usage is TRBJ1-3; possible D gene TRBD1, 6 bases. The CDR3 totals 16 residues. Germline V lookup: CDR1 SGHAT, CDR2 FQDESV (reference sequence). V gave up 4 bases and J gave up 4 bases, with 17 bases separating them.

This clonotype has a count of ten or more. This chain joins TRBV12-3 or TRBV12-4 and TRBJ2-4, with TRBD2 matching 7 bases. Trimming cost V 8 bases and J 0 bases; bases outside gene matches: 10. The length of the CDR3 is 16 residues. The CDR3 nucleotides read TGTGCCAGCCGGCCCGGGGGGTTTATAGCCAAAAACATTCAGTACTTC. This sequence encodes CASRPGGFIAKNIQYF.

This clonotype appeared many times. The chain combines TRBV20-1 with TRBJ2-2; D gene ambiguous. Germline values: CDR1 DFQATT, CDR2 SNEGSKA (reference sequence). The V gene lost 1 base and the J gene lost 7 bases, with 7 bases spanning the gap. CDR3 length: 12 residues. CDR3 DNA: TGCAGTGCTAGAGGCGACGGCGGGGAGCTGTTTTTT. This translates into CSARGDGGELFF.

Ten or more counts support this clonotype. The chain uses TRBV7-2 and TRBJ2-5; 9 bases match TRBD1. V shed 8 bases and J 5 bases; nucleotides not matched to a gene: 3. The germline gives CDR1 SGHTA, CDR2 FQGNSA. CDR3 length: 12 residues. The DNA for the CDR3 is TGTGCCAGCCGGACAGGGGCGGAGACCCAGTACTTC. This sequence encodes CASRTGAETQYF.

There are many counts of this clonotype. V and J are TRBV7-2 and TRBJ1-6; D unclear. Germline V lookup: CDR1 SGHTA, CDR2 FQGNSA. V lost 2 bases, J lost 0 bases, and 14 bases lay in between. This CDR3 is built from 18 residues. The CDR3 nucleotides read TGTGCCAGCAGCTTAACCCGGTCCCGAAGCTCCTATAATTCACCCCTCCACTTT. Its protein product is CASSLTRSRSSYNSPLHF.

At least ten counts were recorded for this clonotype. The V and J genes are TRBV10-3 and TRBJ1-1, with 7 nucleotides matching TRBD1. J was trimmed by 1 base and V by 10 bases; bases with no gene match: 6. The CDR3 has 13 amino acids. Per the germline V gene, CDR1 is ENHRY and CDR2 is SYGVKD. DNA for the CDR3: TGTGCCACTACCCGGGACAGGAACACTGAAGCTTTCTTT. This encodes CATTRDRNTEAFF.

This clonotype showed up many times. The chain links TRBV29-1 to TRBJ2-2, with D possibly TRBD2 on 5 matching bases. Trimming pared 7 bases from V and 5 bases from J, leaving 11 bases between. Germline V gives CDR1 SQVTM, CDR2 ANQGSEA. The CDR3 is made up of 12 amino acids. As DNA, the CDR3 is TGCAGCGCCGCCTGGAGGACCGGGGAGCTGTTTTTT. Its protein product is CSAAWRTGELFF.

This clonotype was seen repeatedly, ten times or more. The chain joins TRBV12-5 to TRBJ2-7, with 7 bases identical to TRBD2. Germline CDR1 is LGHNT and CDR2 is FRNRAP. J lost 4 bases, V lost 9 bases, and 12 bases had no gene match. This CDR3 contains 14 residues. CDR3 region: CASLDPGGTYEQYF. The CDR3, as DNA: TGTGCTAGCCTAGATCCGGGGGGAACGTACGAGCAGTACTTC.